This passage covers 25 T cell receptor beta chains from one sample sequenced in a study of long-term antiretroviral therapy in people with HIV. The assay, immunoSEQ v3.0, was run at survey level. TCRdb keeps only in-frame clones here, not all; method: immunoSEQ multiplex PCR. The data show roughly 25,000 clones, 60% to 80% seen once. The sequencing used unsorted PBMCs, collected 2.1 years after starting antiretroviral therapy. The receptors stem from a man aged 30 to 39 with HIV.

The CDR3 loop reads CASSKGTGGIQPQHF. The DNA of the CDR3 is TGTGCCAGCAGCAAAGGGACAGGAGGCATTCAGCCCCAGCATTTT. The genes are TRBV6-5 and TRBJ1-5; 8 bases agree with TRBD1. V lost 6 bases and J lost 6; bases outside the gene matches: 10. The CDR3 runs 15 residues. Germline lookup yields CDR1 MNHEY and CDR2 SVGAGI.

This clone has just one count. The V gene is TRBV7-2, the J gene TRBJ2-2; TRBD2 might be the D (6 bases). Trimming cost V 5 bases and J 2 bases, with 12 bases left between them. Germline CDR1 SGHTA, CDR2 FQGNSA. The CDR3 totals 15 residues. The CDR3 sequence is CASSGTPSNTGELFF. CDR3 DNA: TGTGCCAGCAGCGGGACTCCCTCTAACACCGGGGAGCTGTTTTTT.

This chain links TRBV27 with TRBJ2-3; D possibly corresponds to TRBD2 (7 bases). There are 17 residues in the CDR3. Between the trimmed V and J ends, which lost 8 bases and 5 bases, there was a span of 26 bases. Germline V CDR1 and CDR2: MNHEY, SMNVEV (reference sequence). The CDR3 nucleotides read TGTGCCAGCGATATAGGTAGGGGGAGGGCCGGTAAAGATACGCAGTATTTT. It specifies CASDIGRGRAGKDTQYF.

This clone appeared a single time. This rearrangement joins TRBV6-5 to TRBJ1-2, with D unresolved. This CDR3 has 13 residues. V shed 2 bases and J shed 3 bases, with 7 bases lying between them. Looked up from germline, CDR1 is MNHEY and CDR2 is SVGAGI. CDR3 in DNA: TGTGCCAGCAGTTACGGGGTTGACTATGGCTACACCTTC. Amino acid sequence: CASSYGVDYGYTF.

The chain uses TRBV9 and TRBJ1-1, with 8 bases identical to TRBD1. Germline trimming cut 3 bases from V and 4 bases from J; bases unmatched to any gene: 11. The CDR3 consists of 16 residues. Germline V lookup: CDR1 SGDLS, CDR2 YYNGEE. CDR3 region: CASSASGGVLVTEAFF. CDR3 nucleotide sequence: TGTGCCAGCAGCGCCTCAGGGGGCGTATTGGTCACTGAAGCTTTCTTT.

The rearrangement uses TRBV19 and TRBJ1-5, with D possibly being TRBD1 (5 bases). CDR1 and CDR2 (germline): LNHDA, SQIVND (reference sequence). The CDR3 loop spans 15 amino acids. Trimming stripped 3 bases from V and 2 bases from J, with 11 bases between. The CDR3 protein is CASSMVGRGNQPQHF. In DNA, the CDR3 is TGTGCCAGTAGTATGGTCGGCAGGGGCAATCAGCCCCAGCATTTT. Complete variable domain (other parts from reference TRBV19 and TRBJ1-5): DGGITQSPKYLFRKEGQNVTLSCEQNLNHDAMYWYRQDPGQGLRLIYYSQIVNDFQKGDIAEGYSVSREKKESFPLTVTSAQKNPTAFYLCASSMVGRGNQPQHFGDGTRLSIL.

The genes are TRBV6-6 and TRBJ1-5; D not resolved. Deletions cut 8 bases from V and 4 bases from J, with 9 bases between. Germline assignment: CDR1 MNHNY and CDR2 SVGAGI (reference sequence). This CDR3 spans 12 amino acids. The CDR3 DNA sequence: TGTGCCAGCTCCCCTGCGAATCAGCCCCAGCATTTT. Translation gives CASSPANQPQHF.

The table lists this clone with a few counts. The rearrangement links TRBV11-1 to TRBJ2-6, with 11 bases matching TRBD1. Losses at the gene ends were 5 bases for V and 1 base for J; bases not matched to a gene: 4. The germline V gene has CDR1 SGHAT and CDR2 FQDESV (reference sequence). CDR3 length: 17 residues. DNA of the CDR3: TGTGCCAGCAGCGGTAGGGACAGGGGGTCTGGGGCCAACGTCCTGACTTTC. Translation: CASSGRDRGSGANVLTF. Filled out from reference TRBV11-1 and TRBJ2-6, the complete variable domain reads EAEVAQSPRYKITEKSQAVAFWCDPISGHATLYWYRQILGQGPELLVQFQDESVVDDSQLPKDRFSAERLKGVDSTLKIQPAELGDSAMYLCASSGRDRGSGANVLTFGAGSRLTVL.

The rearrangement links TRBV19 to TRBJ2-1, with 15 bases aligning to TRBD2. This CDR3 has 17 residues. Germline CDR1 LNHDA, CDR2 SQIVND (reference sequence). Trimming removed 2 bases from V and 9 bases from J; junction bases left unmatched: 8. The CDR3 loop reads CASSISIWGLAGGEQFF. CDR3 in DNA: TGTGCCAGTAGTATATCTATTTGGGGACTAGCGGGAGGTGAGCAGTTCTTC.

The rearrangement uses TRBV10-3 and TRBJ2-1; 8 bases align to TRBD2. The length of the CDR3 is 12 residues. The V gene end was trimmed by 3 bases and the J gene end by 16 bases; junction bases not matched to a gene: 8. The germline gives CDR1 ENHRY, CDR2 SYGVKD. The CDR3 DNA reads as TGTGCCATCAGTGACCTTGGGACTAGAGATTTCTTC. Translated, it gives CAISDLGTRDFF.

The genes are TRBV2 and TRBJ2-3; 14 positions agree with TRBD2. V lost 8 bases to trimming and J lost 6 bases; unmatched junction nucleotides: 10. This CDR3 contains 16 residues. The germline CDR1 and CDR2 sequences are SNHLY and FYNNEI. Here the CDR3 reads CASGWTSGGPRDTQYF. CDR3 coding DNA: TGTGCCAGCGGATGGACTAGCGGGGGGCCACGGGATACGCAGTATTTT.

The chain uses TRBV6-6 and TRBJ1-1; D call uncertain. Looked up from germline, CDR1 is MNHNY and CDR2 is SVGAGI (reference sequence). This CDR3 spans 14 amino acids. Trimming took 7 bases from V and 4 from J, leaving 16 bases between them. In nucleotides, the CDR3 is TGTGCCAGCATCGGGGTAATAGGAAGCACTGAAGCTTTCTTT. This gives the protein CASIGVIGSTEAFF.

This chain uses TRBV6-5 with TRBJ2-7; TRBD1 aligns across 8 bases. The CDR3 runs 13 residues. The V gene's germline CDR1 is MNHEY and CDR2 SVGAGI. Losses at the gene ends were 1 base for V and 7 bases for J; bases not matched to a gene: 3. DNA for the CDR3: TGTGCCAGCAGTTACTATCAGGGGGCGGAGCAGTACTTC. Encoded protein: CASSYYQGAEQYF.

The genes are TRBV11-3 and TRBJ2-2; 8 nucleotides align to TRBD2. In germline, CDR1 is SGHNT, CDR2 YENEEA. The V segment lost 5 bases and the J segment 6 bases; nucleotides outside the gene matches: 11. The CDR3 loop spans 16 amino acids. The CDR3 bases are TGTGCCAGCAGCCCCGGGGGGGGTGATGAGGCCGGGGAGCTGTTTTTT. Translation: CASSPGGGDEAGELFF.

The chain has TRBV5-5 and TRBJ2-7; TRBD2 is a possible D gene (6 bases). Trimming shortened V by 4 bases and J by 0 bases, and 14 bases separated the two germline ends. The CDR3 covers 15 residues. CDR1 SGHKS and CDR2 YYEKEE come from the germline V gene (reference sequence). The CDR3 DNA reads as TGTGCCAGCAGCGGCTGGGGGGATCCCTCCTACGAGCAGTACTTC. This gives the protein CASSGWGDPSYEQYF.

This clone was detected only once. The J gene is TRBJ1-1, the V gene TRBV28; 7 nucleotides agree with TRBD1. This CDR3 is built from 20 residues. The germline V gene encodes CDR1 MDHEN and CDR2 SYDVKM. The V gene end was trimmed by 4 bases and the J gene end by 2 bases; junction bases not matched to a gene: 22. The DNA for the CDR3 is TGTGCCAGCAGTTCGCACCGGGACAGAATTGGTCAAAACAAAAACACTGAAGCTTTCTTT. Translated, it gives CASSSHRDRIGQNKNTEAFF.

This clone was observed a handful of times. J is TRBJ1-5 and V is TRBV6-1, with D unclear. V was cut by 0 bases and J by 5 bases, with 5 bases left in between. CDR1 is MNHNS, CDR2 SASEGT, per germline. The length of the CDR3 is 13 residues. The CDR3 spells CASSEAFDQPQHF. CDR3 nucleotide sequence: TGTGCCAGCAGTGAAGCGTTCGATCAGCCCCAGCATTTT.

The V call is TRBV4-1, the J call TRBJ1-4, with TRBD1 as a possible D gene (5 bases). The germline gives CDR1 MGHRA, CDR2 YSYEKL. The CDR3 loop spans 14 amino acids. Between the trimmed V and J ends, which lost 1 base and 8 bases, there was a span of 11 bases. The CDR3 sequence: CASSQVERDEKLFF. The CDR3 DNA reads as TGCGCCAGCAGCCAAGTGGAGAGGGACGAAAAACTGTTTTTT.

This clone has only one observation. The genes are TRBV28 and TRBJ2-7; maybe TRBD1 (5 bases). V was pared by 4 bases and J by 0 bases, with 16 bases between. This CDR3 spans 16 amino acids. The germline V gene encodes CDR1 MDHEN and CDR2 SYDVKM. This chain's CDR3 is CASSSPGRSPSYEQYF. The CDR3 DNA follows: TGTGCCAGCAGTTCTCCAGGGCGCTCGCCCTCCTACGAGCAGTACTTC.

This chain joins TRBV16 and TRBJ2-1; 13 bases line up with TRBD2. The CDR3 has 16 amino acids. The V gene's germline CDR1 is KGHSY and CDR2 FQNENV. Germline trimming cut 4 bases from V and 5 bases from J; bases unmatched to any gene: 5. The CDR3 spells CASSPRLAGGHNEQFF. DNA of the CDR3: TGTGCCAGCAGCCCCCGACTAGCGGGAGGCCACAATGAGCAGTTCTTC.

The chain is built from TRBV6-5 and TRBJ2-5; TRBD1 matches 9 bases. Germline trimming cut 4 bases from V and 2 bases from J; bases unmatched to any gene: 2. The CDR3 length is 14 residues. The V gene's germline CDR1 is MNHEY and CDR2 SVGAGI. This chain's CDR3 is CASSFGQGQETQYF. The CDR3 DNA sequence: TGTGCCAGCAGTTTCGGACAGGGGCAAGAGACCCAGTACTTC.

The gene calls are TRBV13 and TRBJ2-1; D is possibly TRBD1 (6 bases). Germline loops: CDR1 PRHDT, CDR2 FYEKMQ (reference sequence). The CDR3 totals 12 residues. V was clipped by 5 bases and J by 9 bases, with 11 bases between them. CDR3 in amino acids: CASSGNRVEQFF. The CDR3 nucleotides read TGTGCCAGCAGCGGCAACAGGGTTGAGCAGTTCTTC. Full variable domain (outside the CDR3, taken from reference TRBV13 and TRBJ2-1): AAGVIQSPRHLIKEKRETATLKCYPIPRHDTVYWYQQGPGQDPQFLISFYEKMQSDKGSIPDRFSAQQFSDYHSELNMSSLELGDSALYFCASSGNRVEQFFGPGTRLTVL.

This clone was seen a single time. The CDR3 nucleotides are TGTGCCAGCTCACCATTGAATGAGCAGTTCTTC. It codes for CASSPLNEQFF. V usage is TRBV18 and J usage is TRBJ2-1, with D uncertain. Trimming removed 2 bases at V and 7 bases at J, with 3 bases between. The CDR3 is 11 amino acids. Germline values: CDR1 KGHSH, CDR2 LQKENI.

The chain links TRBV10-3 to TRBJ2-6, with a weak D call TRBD1 (5 bases). This CDR3 is 15 amino acids long. Germline V gene sequence: CDR1 ENHRY, CDR2 SYGVKD. V lost 7 bases to trimming and J lost 2 bases, with 12 bases between them. CDR3 bases: TGTGCCATCACTAAAAGCAGGGCTGGGGCCAACGTCCTGACTTTC. As protein: CAITKSRAGANVLTF.

The gene calls are TRBV10-1 and TRBJ2-2; 7 nucleotides align to TRBD1. The CDR3 sequence is 16 residues long. In germline, CDR1 is WNHNN, CDR2 SYGVQD (reference sequence). V shed 3 bases and J 2 bases; nucleotides not matched to a gene: 6. The CDR3 reads CASSDWDRPNTGELFF. The CDR3 DNA follows: TGCGCCAGCAGTGACTGGGACAGACCCAACACCGGGGAGCTGTTTTTT.